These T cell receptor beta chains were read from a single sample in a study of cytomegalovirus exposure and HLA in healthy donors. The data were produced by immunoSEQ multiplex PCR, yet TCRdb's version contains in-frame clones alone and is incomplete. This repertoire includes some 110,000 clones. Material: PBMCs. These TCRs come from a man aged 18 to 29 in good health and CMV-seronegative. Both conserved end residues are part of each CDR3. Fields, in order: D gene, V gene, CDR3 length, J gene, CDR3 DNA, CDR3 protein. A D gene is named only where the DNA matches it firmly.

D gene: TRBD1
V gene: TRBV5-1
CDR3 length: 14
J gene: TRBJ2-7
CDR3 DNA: TGCGCCAGCAGCTTGCGGGGACAGGGCAACGAGCAGTACTTC
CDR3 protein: CASSLRGQGNEQYF

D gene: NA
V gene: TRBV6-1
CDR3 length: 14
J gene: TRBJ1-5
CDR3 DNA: TGTGCCAGCAGTGTTCGGAGTAGCAATCAGCCCCAGCATTTT
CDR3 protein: CASSVRSSNQPQHF

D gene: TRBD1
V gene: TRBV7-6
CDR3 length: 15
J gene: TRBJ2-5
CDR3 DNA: TGTGCCAGCAGCTCGGGACAGGGGGTAGAGGAGACCCAGTACTTC
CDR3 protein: CASSSGQGVEETQYF

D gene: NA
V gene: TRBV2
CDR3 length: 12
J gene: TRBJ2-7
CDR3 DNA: TGTGCCAGCAGAGCCGACATCTACGAGCAGTACTTC
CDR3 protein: CASRADIYEQYF

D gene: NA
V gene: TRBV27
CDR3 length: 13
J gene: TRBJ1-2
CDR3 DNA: TGTGCCAGCAGTTCCTTGCAGGGGTATGGCTACACCTTC
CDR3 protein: CASSSLQGYGYTF

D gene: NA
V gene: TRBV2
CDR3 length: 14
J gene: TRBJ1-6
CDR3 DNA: TGTGCCAGCAGTAATGGGGCTTATAATTCACCCCTCCACTTT
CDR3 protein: CASSNGAYNSPLHF

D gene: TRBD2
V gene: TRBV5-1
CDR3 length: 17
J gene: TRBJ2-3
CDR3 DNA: TGCGCCAGCAGCACCCGCCCTACCGGGAGGGCCGGAGATACGCAGTATTTT
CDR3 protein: CASSTRPTGRAGDTQYF

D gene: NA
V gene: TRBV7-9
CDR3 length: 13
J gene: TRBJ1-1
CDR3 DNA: TGTGCCAGCAGAACCGGACAGACCTTTGAAGCTTTCTTT
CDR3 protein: CASRTGQTFEAFF

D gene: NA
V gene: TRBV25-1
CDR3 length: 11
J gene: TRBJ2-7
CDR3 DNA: TGTGCCAGCAGGCGAACCTACGAGCAGTACTTC
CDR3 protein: CASRRTYEQYF

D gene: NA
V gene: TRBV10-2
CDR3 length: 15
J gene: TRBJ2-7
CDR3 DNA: TGCGCCAGCAGGGACCCGTCAGGGCAGGCTTACGAGCAGTACTTC
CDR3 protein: CASRDPSGQAYEQYF

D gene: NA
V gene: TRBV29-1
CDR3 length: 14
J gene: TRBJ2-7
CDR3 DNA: TGCAGCGTTGTCGCAGGGGGGTCTTCCTACGAGCAGTACTTC
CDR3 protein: CSVVAGGSSYEQYF

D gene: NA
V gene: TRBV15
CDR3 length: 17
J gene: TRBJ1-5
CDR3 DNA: TGTGCCACCAGCCAAACAGCGGGGAAATATAGCAATCAGCCCCAGCATTTT
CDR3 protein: CATSQTAGKYSNQPQHF

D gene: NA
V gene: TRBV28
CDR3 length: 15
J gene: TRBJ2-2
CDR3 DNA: TGTGCCAGCCAATCACCGGGGGTTCGGACCGGGGAGCTGTTTTTT
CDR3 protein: CASQSPGVRTGELFF

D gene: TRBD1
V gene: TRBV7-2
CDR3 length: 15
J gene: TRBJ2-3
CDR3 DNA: TGTGCCAGCAGCTCGGACAGGGTGAGCACAGATACGCAGTATTTT
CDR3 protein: CASSSDRVSTDTQYF

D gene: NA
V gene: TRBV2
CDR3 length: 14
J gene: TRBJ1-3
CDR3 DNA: TGTGCCAGCAGTGGGACTCTGGGAGGAAACACCATATATTTT
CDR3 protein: CASSGTLGGNTIYF

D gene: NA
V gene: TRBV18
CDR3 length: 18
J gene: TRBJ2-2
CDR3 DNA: TGTGCCAGCTCAAGTCTGACTTGGGACACTATGAACACCGGGGAGCTGTTTTTT
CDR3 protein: CASSSLTWDTMNTGELFF

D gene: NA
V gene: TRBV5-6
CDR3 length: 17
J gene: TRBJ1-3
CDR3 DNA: TGTGCCAGCAGCCGCTCCTGGGACGGGAGCTCTGGAAACACCATATATTTT
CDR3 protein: CASSRSWDGSSGNTIYF

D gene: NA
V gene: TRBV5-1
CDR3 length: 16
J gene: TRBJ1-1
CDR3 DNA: TGCGCCAGCAGCTTGGTCCCACCGGAGGTGAACACTGAAGCTTTCTTT
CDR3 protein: CASSLVPPEVNTEAFF

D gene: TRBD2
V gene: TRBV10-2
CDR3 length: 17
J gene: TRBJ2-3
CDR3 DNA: TGCGCCAGCAGCAAAGGGACTAGCGGGAGGTTTACAGATACGCAGTATTTT
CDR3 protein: CASSKGTSGRFTDTQYF

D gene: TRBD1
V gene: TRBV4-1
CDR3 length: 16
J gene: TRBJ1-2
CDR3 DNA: TGCGCCAGCAGCCCAATGGGGACAGGGGGCCGAAATGGCTACACCTTC
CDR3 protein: CASSPMGTGGRNGYTF

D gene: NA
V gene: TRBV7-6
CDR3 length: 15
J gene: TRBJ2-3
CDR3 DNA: TGTGCCAGCAGCGCAAAAACCGGGGGCACAGATACGCAGTATTTT
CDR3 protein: CASSAKTGGTDTQYF

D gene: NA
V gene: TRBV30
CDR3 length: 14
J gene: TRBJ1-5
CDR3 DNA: TGTGCCTGGAGCGAGACAGGAGTCGATCAGCCCCAGCATTTT
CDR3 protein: CAWSETGVDQPQHF

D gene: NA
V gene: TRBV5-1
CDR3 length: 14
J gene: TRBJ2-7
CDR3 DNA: TGCGCCAGCAGCTTGATGGTAGCCATCGGCGAGCAGTACTTC
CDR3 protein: CASSLMVAIGEQYF

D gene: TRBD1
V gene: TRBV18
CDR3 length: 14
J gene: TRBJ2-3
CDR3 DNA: TGTGCCAGCTCAGATGACAGGGGCACAGATACGCAGTATTTT
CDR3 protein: CASSDDRGTDTQYF

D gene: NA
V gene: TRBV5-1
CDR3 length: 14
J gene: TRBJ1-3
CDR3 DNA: TGCGCCAGCAGCTTCCGAGAGGGAGGAAACACCATATATTTT
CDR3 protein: CASSFREGGNTIYF

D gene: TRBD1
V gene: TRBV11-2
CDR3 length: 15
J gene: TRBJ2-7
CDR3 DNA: TGTGCCAGCAGCTTAGTGACAGGGTGGGCCTACGAGCAGTACTTC
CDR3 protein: CASSLVTGWAYEQYF

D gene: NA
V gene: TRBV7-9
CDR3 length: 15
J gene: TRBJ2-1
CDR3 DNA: TGTGCCAGCAGCCGGGACTTTCTAACTTACAATGAGCAGTTCTTC
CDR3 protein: CASSRDFLTYNEQFF

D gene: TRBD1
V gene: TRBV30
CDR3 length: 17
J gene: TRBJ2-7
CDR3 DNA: TGTGCCTGGAGTATTTCATTATCCGGGACAGAGCGTTACGAGCAGTACTTC
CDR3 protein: CAWSISLSGTERYEQYF

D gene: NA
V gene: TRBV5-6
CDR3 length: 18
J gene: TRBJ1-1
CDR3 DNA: TGTGCCAGCAGCTTGGAGTTAAGGGGCCGCTATGGGGTCACTGAAGCTTTCTTT
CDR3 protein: CASSLELRGRYGVTEAFF

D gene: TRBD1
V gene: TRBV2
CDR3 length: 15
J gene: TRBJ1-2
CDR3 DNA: TGTGCCAGCAGACCCGGACAGGGTTTTAACTATGGCTACACCTTC
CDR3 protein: CASRPGQGFNYGYTF

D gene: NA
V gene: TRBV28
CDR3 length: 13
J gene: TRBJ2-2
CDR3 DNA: TGTGCCAGCACAGGTTCGATCTCCGGGGAGCTGTTTTTT
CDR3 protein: CASTGSISGELFF

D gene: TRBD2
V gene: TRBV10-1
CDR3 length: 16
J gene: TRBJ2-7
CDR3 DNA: TGCGCCAGCAGTGTGCTAGCGGGAGGTTCGGGCTACGAGCAGTACTTC
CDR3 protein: CASSVLAGGSGYEQYF

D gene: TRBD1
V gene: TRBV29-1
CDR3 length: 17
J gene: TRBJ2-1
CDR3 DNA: TGCAGCGTTGAATATTTTGGCGGGACAGGCCAGTACAATGAGCAGTTCTTC
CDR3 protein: CSVEYFGGTGQYNEQFF

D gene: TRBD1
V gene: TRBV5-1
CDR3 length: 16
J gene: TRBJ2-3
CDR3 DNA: TGCGCCAGCAGCTCCGGGACAGGAGTTGGCACAGATACGCAGTATTTT
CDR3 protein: CASSSGTGVGTDTQYF

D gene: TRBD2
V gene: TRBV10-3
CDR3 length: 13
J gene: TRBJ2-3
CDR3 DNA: TGTGCCATCAGAGGACTAGACGTAGATACGCAGTATTTT
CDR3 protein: CAIRGLDVDTQYF

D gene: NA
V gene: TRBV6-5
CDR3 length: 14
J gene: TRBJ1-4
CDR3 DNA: TGTGCCAGCAGTTTGTTCATTTTCGGTGAAAAACTGTTTTTT
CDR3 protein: CASSLFIFGEKLFF

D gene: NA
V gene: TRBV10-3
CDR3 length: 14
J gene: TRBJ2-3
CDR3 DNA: TGTGCCATCAGTCAGGGTGTATTCACAGATACGCAGTATTTT
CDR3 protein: CAISQGVFTDTQYF

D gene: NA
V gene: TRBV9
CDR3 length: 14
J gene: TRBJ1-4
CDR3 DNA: TGTGCCAGCAGCGTAGGGAGCCTAGGTGAAAAACTGTTTTTT
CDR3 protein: CASSVGSLGEKLFF

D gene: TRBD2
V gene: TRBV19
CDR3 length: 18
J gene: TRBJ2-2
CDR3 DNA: TGTGCCAGTAGTATTGGTGTCGGGCTAGCGGCGAACACCGGGGAGCTGTTTTTT
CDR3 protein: CASSIGVGLAANTGELFF

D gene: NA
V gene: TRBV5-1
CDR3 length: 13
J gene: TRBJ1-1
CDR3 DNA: TGCGCCAGCAGCTCAATACAGGGACAAATGGCTTTCTTT
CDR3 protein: CASSSIQGQMAFF

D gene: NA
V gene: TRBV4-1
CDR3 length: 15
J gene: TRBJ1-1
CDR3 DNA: TGCGCCAGCAGCCAAGTCGGCCAGGGGAGCACTGAAGCTTTCTTT
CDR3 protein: CASSQVGQGSTEAFF

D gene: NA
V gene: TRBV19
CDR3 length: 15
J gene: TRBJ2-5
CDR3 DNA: TGTGCCAGTAGTATAGATCGGCGGCACCTGGGGACCCAGTACTTC
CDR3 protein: CASSIDRRHLGTQYF

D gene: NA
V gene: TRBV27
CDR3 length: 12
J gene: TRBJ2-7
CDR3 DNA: TGTGCCAGCAGCCTCCGGGGCTACGAGCAGTACTTC
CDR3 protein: CASSLRGYEQYF

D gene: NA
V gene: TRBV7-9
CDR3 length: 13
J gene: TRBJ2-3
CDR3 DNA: TGTGCCAGCAGCTTAGCAGGGGCAGATACGCAGTATTTT
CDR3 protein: CASSLAGADTQYF

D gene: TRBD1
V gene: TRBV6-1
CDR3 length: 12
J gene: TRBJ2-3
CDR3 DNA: TGTGCCAGCAGGGGACAGGGATCGCCTAGTATTTTT
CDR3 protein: CASRGQGSPSIF

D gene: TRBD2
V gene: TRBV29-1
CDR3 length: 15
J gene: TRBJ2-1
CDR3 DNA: TGCAGCGTTGAAGCCCGACTAGCTCTGTTCAATGAGCAGTTCTTC
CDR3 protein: CSVEARLALFNEQFF

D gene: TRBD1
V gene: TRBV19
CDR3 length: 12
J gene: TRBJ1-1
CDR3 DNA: TGTGCCACATACAGGGGGAGCACTGAAGCTTTCTTT
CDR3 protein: CATYRGSTEAFF

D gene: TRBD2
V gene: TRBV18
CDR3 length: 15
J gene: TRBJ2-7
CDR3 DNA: TGTGCCAGCTCACCACTGGGACTAGCGGCCTACGAGCAGTACTTC
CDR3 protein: CASSPLGLAAYEQYF